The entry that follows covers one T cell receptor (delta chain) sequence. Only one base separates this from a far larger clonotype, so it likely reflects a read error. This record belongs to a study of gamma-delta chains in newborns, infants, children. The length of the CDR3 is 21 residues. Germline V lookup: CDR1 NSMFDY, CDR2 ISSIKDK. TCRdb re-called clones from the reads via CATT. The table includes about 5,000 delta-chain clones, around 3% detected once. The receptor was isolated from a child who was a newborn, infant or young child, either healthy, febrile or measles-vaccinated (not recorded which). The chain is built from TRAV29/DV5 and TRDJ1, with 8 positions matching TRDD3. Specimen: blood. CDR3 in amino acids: CAASWAFSPYWGPPHTDKLTF. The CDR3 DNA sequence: TGTGCAGCAAGCTGGGCCTTCTCCCCGTACTGGGGGCCACCGCACACCGATAAACTCACCTTT.